This T cell receptor (beta chain) was retrieved from a study of T-cell reconstitution after alpha-beta-depleted transplantation in children. Findings of the study overall: Newly produced T cells mostly accounted for T-cell counts and diversity one year post-transplant. Elevated TCRbeta diversity at day 60 was traced, in some patients, to surviving recipient T cells and thymic progenitors.

TCRbeta library preparation incorporated unique molecular identifiers. TCRdb fed the PCR reads into MiXCR, producing one record per CDR3 protein. The table lists hundreds of thousands of distinct CDR3 sequences, around 12% of them singletons. This clonotype was recorded many times. The antigen is undetermined. The CDR3 sequence is 13 residues long. CDR1 is SGHDT, CDR2 YYEEEE, per germline. V lost 5 bases and J lost 4, with 12 bases in between. The chain links TRBV5-6 to TRBJ1-1, with a weak D call TRBD1 (5 bases). This sample comprised PBMCs, obtained before TCRalphabeta/CD19-depleted stem cell transplant. The TCR comes from a girl aged 2-10 years with congenital amegakaryocytic thrombocytopenia, due to receive a stem cell transplant. CDR3 loop: CASRRDAGTEAFF. CDR3 in DNA: TGTGCCAGCAGGAGGGACGCAGGCACTGAAGCTTTCTTT.